The 15 T cell receptor beta chains given below trace back to one sample, sequenced in a study of T-cell reconstitution after alpha-beta-depleted transplantation in children. It was with unique molecular identifiers that the TCRbeta library was prepared. Each CDR3 protein gets one entry after TCRdb re-called the PCR reads with MiXCR. The table has about 200,000 distinct CDR3 sequences, about 14% seen once. The sample in question was PBMCs from the stem cell graft donor, obtained from the stem cell graft. These receptors originate from a human donor who donated a stem cell graft to a child with acute lymphoblastic leukemia.

This clonotype was detected ten times or more. The rearrangement joins TRBV6-5 to TRBJ1-2; unclear D gene. This CDR3 spans 12 amino acids. V dropped 6 bases and J dropped 6 bases, with 11 bases sitting between them. The germline V gene has CDR1 MNHEY and CDR2 SVGAGI. The CDR3 protein is CASSPGSNGYTF. CDR3 coding DNA: TGTGCCAGCAGCCCCGGTAGTAATGGCTACACCTTC.

This clonotype came up many times. This chain connects TRBV5-1 to TRBJ2-7, with a possible D match to TRBD2 (6 bases). V dropped 0 bases and J dropped 4 bases, with 14 bases sitting between them. Per germline, CDR1 SGHRS and CDR2 YFSETQ. The CDR3 is 15 residues long. The CDR3 sequence is CASSLELALGYEQYF. The DNA of the CDR3 is TGCGCCAGCAGCTTGGAACTAGCTCTTGGGTACGAGCAGTACTTC.

This clonotype came up many times. CDR3 loop: CASSFSAAEPYEQYF. As DNA, the CDR3 is TGCGCCAGCAGCTTTTCAGCGGCTGAACCCTACGAGCAGTACTTC. This chain joins TRBV5-1 and TRBJ2-7; weak D call: TRBD2 (5 bases). The germline V gene encodes CDR1 SGHRS and CDR2 YFSETQ. The V end was cut by 2 bases, the J end by 2 bases, with 14 bases between. This CDR3 has 15 residues.

This clonotype was seen more than once but under ten times. CDR3 sequence reads: CASSLAPTIQETQYF. The DNA for the CDR3 is TGCGCCAGCAGCTTGGCCCCGACAATTCAAGAGACCCAGTACTTC. The chain is built from TRBV5-1 and TRBJ2-5, with no clear D. The V end was cut by 0 bases, the J end by 2 bases, with 11 bases between. Germline lookup yields CDR1 SGHRS and CDR2 YFSETQ. The CDR3 runs 15 residues.

This clonotype was recorded many times. The CDR3 bases are TGTGCCAGCAGTTTCCCCAGGACTGAAGCTTTCTTT. Translated, it gives CASSFPRTEAFF. The chain couples TRBV6-2 or TRBV6-3 to TRBJ1-1, with D hard to call. This CDR3 is built from 12 residues. The germline V gene encodes CDR1 MNHEY and CDR2 SVGEGT. V lost 4 bases and J 5 bases, leaving 8 bases between the germline ends.

This chain joins TRBV12-3 or TRBV12-4 and TRBJ1-5; D is uncertain. The CDR3 length is 13 residues. This CDR3 is CSSCRDSNQPQHF. CDR3 coding DNA: TGTTCCTCATGTAGGGATAGCAATCAGCCCCAGCATTTT.

The chain is built from TRBV12-2 and TRBJ2-7. TRBV12-2 is an annotated pseudogene. CDR3 length equals 13 residues. CDR3 residues: CARKELIPNEQYF. DNA of the CDR3: TGTGCAAGAAAGGAATTAATCCCCAACGAGCAGTACTTC.

V gene TRBV6-1 combines with J gene TRBJ2-7; 8 bases map to TRBD1. V shed 8 bases, J shed 2 bases, and the junction held 5 bases outside the gene matches. Per the germline V gene, CDR1 is MNHNS and CDR2 is SASEGT. CDR3 length equals 13 residues. CDR3 sequence: CASGRDRTYEQYF. The CDR3 DNA reads TGTGCCAGCGGACGGGACAGGACCTACGAGCAGTACTTC.

At least ten counts were recorded for this clonotype. The chain combines TRBV12-3 or TRBV12-4 with TRBJ2-7, with 9 positions matching TRBD1. With 2 bases clipped from V and 5 bases from J, the junction kept 7 bases outside the gene matches. This CDR3 region has 15 residues. The CDR3 region is CASSLYGTGTNEQYF. The CDR3 DNA sequence: TGTGCCAGCAGTTTATATGGGACAGGGACCAACGAGCAGTACTTC.

This clonotype was seen repeatedly, ten times or more. The chain employs TRBV10-1 and TRBJ2-1; no definite D call. Germline V gene lookup returns CDR1 WNHNN and CDR2 SYGVQD (reference sequence). This CDR3 has 12 amino acids. V lost 5 bases and J lost 7, with 9 bases in between. The CDR3 protein is CASSLTFNEQFF. CDR3 DNA sequence: TGCGCCAGCAGTCTGACTTTTAATGAGCAGTTCTTC.

The chain has TRBV14 and TRBJ2-2, with 8 bases fitting TRBD1. The CDR3 is 17 amino acids. Trimming removed 3 bases from V and 2 bases from J; junction bases left unmatched: 8. The germline gives CDR1 SGHDN, CDR2 FVKESK. The CDR3 nucleotides are TGTGCCAGCAGCCATGGATTGGGACAGGTTAACACCGGGGAGCTGTTTTTT. This encodes CASSHGLGQVNTGELFF. Drawing the rest from reference TRBV14 and TRBJ2-2, the complete variable domain is EAGVTQFPSHSVIEKGQTVTLRCDPISGHDNLYWYRRVMGKEIKFLLHFVKESKQDESGMPNNRFLAERTGGTYSTLKVQPAELEDSGVYFCASSHGLGQVNTGELFFGEGSRLTVL.

This clonotype showed up just a few times. V usage is TRBV20-1 and J usage is TRBJ2-3; 12 bases align to TRBD1. This CDR3 comprises 17 residues. The V gene's germline CDR1 is DFQATT and CDR2 SNEGSKA (reference sequence). With 1 base clipped from V and 6 bases from J, the junction kept 11 bases outside the gene matches. The CDR3 bases are TGCAGTGCTAGAGTTCATGCCGGGACAGGGGGCGGTGATACGCAGTATTTT. This gives the protein CSARVHAGTGGGDTQYF.

This clonotype was seen repeatedly, ten times or more. CDR3 amino acids: CASSLGVGTSGREQYF. The CDR3 nucleotides read TGCGCCAGCAGCTTGGGGGTAGGGACTAGCGGTCGCGAGCAGTACTTC. V gene TRBV5-1 combines with J gene TRBJ2-7, with 11 bases aligning to TRBD2. Germline V gene lookup returns CDR1 SGHRS and CDR2 YFSETQ. The CDR3 totals 16 residues. Trimming at V came to 0 bases and at J to 6 bases, leaving 8 bases not matched to a gene.

This clonotype has at least ten counts. V and J are TRBV29-1 and TRBJ2-5; D unresolved. Germline CDR1 SQVTM, CDR2 ANQGSEA. Trimming removed 1 base from V and 2 bases from J, with 5 bases in between. The CDR3 has 12 amino acids. CDR3 nucleotides: TGCAGCGTTGAAGTGGTTCAAGAGACCCAGTACTTC. Its protein is CSVEVVQETQYF.

The sample holds many counts of this clonotype. This rearrangement joins TRBV20-1 to TRBJ1-1; the match to TRBD1 covers 12 bases. Germline V CDR1 and CDR2: DFQATT, SNEGSKA (reference sequence). The CDR3 has 17 residues. Germline trimming cut 6 bases from V and 3 bases from J; bases unmatched to any gene: 14. As DNA, the CDR3 is TGCAGTGCCATCCCCTGGGACAGGGGGCAAGAGGACACTGAAGCTTTCTTT. It yields the protein CSAIPWDRGQEDTEAFF.